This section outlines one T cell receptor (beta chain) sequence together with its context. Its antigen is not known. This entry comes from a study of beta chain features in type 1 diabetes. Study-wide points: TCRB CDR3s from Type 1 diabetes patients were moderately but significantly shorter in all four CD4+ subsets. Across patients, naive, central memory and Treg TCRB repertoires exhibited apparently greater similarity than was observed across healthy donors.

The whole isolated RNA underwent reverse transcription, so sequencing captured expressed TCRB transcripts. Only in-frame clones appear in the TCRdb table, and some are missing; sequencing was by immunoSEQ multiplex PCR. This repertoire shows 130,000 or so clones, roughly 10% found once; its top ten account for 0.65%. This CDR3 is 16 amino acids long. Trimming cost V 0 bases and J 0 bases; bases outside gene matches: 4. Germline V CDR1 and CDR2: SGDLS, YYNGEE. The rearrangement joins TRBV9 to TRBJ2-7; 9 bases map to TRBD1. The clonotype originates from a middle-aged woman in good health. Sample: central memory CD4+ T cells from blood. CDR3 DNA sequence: TGTGCCAGCAGCGTAGGTGGACAGGGGATCTCCTACGAGCAGTACTTC. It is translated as CASSVGGQGISYEQYF.